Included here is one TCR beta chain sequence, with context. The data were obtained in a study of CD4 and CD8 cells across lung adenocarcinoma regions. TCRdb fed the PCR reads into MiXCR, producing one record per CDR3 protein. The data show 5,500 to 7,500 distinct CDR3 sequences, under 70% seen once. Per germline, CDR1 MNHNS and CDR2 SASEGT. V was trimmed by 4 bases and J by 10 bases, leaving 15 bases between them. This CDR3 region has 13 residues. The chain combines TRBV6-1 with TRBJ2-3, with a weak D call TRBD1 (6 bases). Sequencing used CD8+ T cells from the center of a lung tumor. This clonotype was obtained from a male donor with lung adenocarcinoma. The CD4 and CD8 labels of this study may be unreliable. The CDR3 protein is CASSAARSGAQYF. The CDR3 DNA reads TGTGCCAGCAGTGCTGCACGCTCAGGGGCGCAGTATTTT.